These T cell receptor beta chains were read from a single sample in a study of shared clonotypes between healthy human individuals. Assay: immunoSEQ multiplex PCR; the TCRdb copy retains only in-frame clones and omits some. The table has some 580,000 clones, 97% seen once; the top ten hold 0.045% to 0.07%. Sequenced sample: naive CD4+ T cells sorted from blood. These receptors were taken from a woman under 40 in good health. The CDR3 runs from the conserved cysteine through the conserved F or W. The D gene is left open where the match is weak. Clone sizes are given selectively: once, few, many, or a class where the clone is expanded.

>.|.|TRBJ2-5|TRBV6-4
TGTGCCAGCCCGTGTAGGAGGGGATGGGACCAAGAGACCCAGTACTTC
CASPCRRGWDQETQYF
>.|.|TRBJ2-7|TRBV27
TGTGCCAGCAGTTTGTCCCTCAGCGGCGAGCAGTACTTC
CASSLSLSGEQYF
>.|.|TRBJ1-4|TRBV6-1
TGTGCCAGCAGGCCCGGATTTAATGAAAAACTGTTTTTT
CASRPGFNEKLFF
>.|once|TRBJ1-4|TRBV6-5
TGTGCCAGCAGTTACTCGTCTTCCGGGGGCGATGAAAAACTGTTTTTT
CASSYSSSGGDEKLFF
>.|.|TRBJ2-7|TRBV28
TGTGCCAGCAGAAACTCGGGACCCTACGAGCAGTACTTC
CASRNSGPYEQYF
>.|.|TRBJ1-1|TRBV7-9
TGTGCCAGCAGCTTAGTGGGTTGGGGGGCTTTCTTT
CASSLVGWGAFF
>.|.|TRBJ2-1|TRBV30
TGTGCCTGGAGTGTGCGGGATGAGCAGTTCTTC
CAWSVRDEQFF
>.|.|TRBJ2-3|TRBV2
TGTGCCAGCAGGCCGGGGGTTATATTCACAGATACGCAGTATTTT
CASRPGVIFTDTQYF
>.|.|TRBJ1-2|TRBV18
TGTGCCAGCTCACCCCCTGGACCCTATGGCTACACCTTC
CASSPPGPYGYTF
>TRBD2|.|TRBJ2-3|TRBV2
TGTGCCAGCAGTGAAGCGCGTAGCGGGACTTCCTCTGATACGCAGTATTTT
CASSEARSGTSSDTQYF
>TRBD2|.|TRBJ2-7|TRBV28
TGTGCCGGGGCGGGGGGGAGTCCCTACGAGCAGTACTTC
CAGAGGSPYEQYF
>.|.|TRBJ2-7|TRBV5-1
TGCGCCAGCAGCTCCGCAGGGGATGGTTACGAGCAGTACTTC
CASSSAGDGYEQYF
>TRBD1|.|TRBJ2-5|TRBV7-9
TGTGCCAGCAGCTCTGGACAGGGGGGGTCGGAGACCCAGTACTTC
CASSSGQGGSETQYF
>TRBD1|.|TRBJ2-7|TRBV28
TGTGCCAGCAGTACGCCGGGACAGGTACGATACGAGCAGTACTTC
CASSTPGQVRYEQYF
>.|.|TRBJ2-7|TRBV10-3
TGTGCCATCAGTGAGTCGGGTCCGATACCCTACGAGCAGTACTTC
CAISESGPIPYEQYF
>.|.|TRBJ2-1|TRBV28
TGTGCCAGCATTTCTCCACGGAATGAGCAGTTCTTC
CASISPRNEQFF
>.|.|TRBJ1-1|TRBV28
TGTGCCAGCAGTAAAGGGACCACTGAAGCTTTCTTT
CASSKGTTEAFF